Listed here are 6 T cell receptor beta chains from one sample, sequenced in a study of Ad26.COV2.S vaccination and SARS-CoV-2 variants. Treatment meaning: 15 to 20 received Ad26.COV2.S at low or high dose, single or two shots; 5 received placebo; per-sample allocation not given. Following the first vaccine or placebo injection, samples were taken on day 63. TCRdb's copy holds only in-frame clones and misses some; the assay was immunoSEQ multiplex PCR. The table includes about 250,000 clones, roughly 89% detected once. The source was peripheral blood, collected in a trial of Ad26.COV2.S vaccine versus placebo. All receptors derive from a person between 18 and 60 years old who received the Ad26.COV2.S COVID-19 vaccine or a placebo.

J is TRBJ2-1 and V is TRBV5-4; D not certain. Germline V lookup: CDR1 SGHNT, CDR2 YYREEE (reference sequence). Trimming removed 0 bases at V and 11 bases at J, with 6 bases between. CDR3 length: 11 residues. The CDR3 nucleotides are TGTGCCAGCAGCTTGGGAGCCCAGCAGTTCTTC. Translated, it gives CASSLGAQQFF.

The chain carries TRBV6-2 or TRBV6-3 and TRBJ2-7, with 15 nucleotides matching TRBD2. Germline V gives CDR1 MNHEY, CDR2 SVGEGT. This CDR3 has 17 amino acids. V trimming: 5 bases; J trimming: 4 bases; junction bases outside the gene matches: 9. The CDR3, as DNA: TGTGCCAGCAGTCGGACTAGCGGGGGGGCAAAAAGTTACGAGCAGTACTTC. Its protein is CASSRTSGGAKSYEQYF.

The chain recombines TRBV4-3 with TRBJ2-1; perhaps TRBD1 as D (6 bases). Trimming took 4 bases from V and 0 from J, leaving 19 bases between them. The CDR3 totals 18 residues. The germline V gene has CDR1 LGHNA and CDR2 YSLEER. The CDR3 sequence: CASSRQVSTGSSYNEQFF. As DNA, the CDR3 is TGCGCCAGCAGCCGACAGGTTTCGACGGGTAGCTCCTACAATGAGCAGTTCTTC.

The chain links TRBV12-3 or TRBV12-4 to TRBJ2-1; D unresolved. The CDR3 is 13 residues long. V was clipped by 1 base and J by 6 bases, with 7 bases between them. CDR3 loop: CASSLEAGNEQFF. In DNA, the CDR3 is TGTGCCAGCAGTTTAGAAGCCGGCAATGAGCAGTTCTTC.

A remark on this clone: Its ends do not fully match the called genes, so a read error is possible. V usage is TRBV4-2 and J usage is TRBJ2-1, with 7 bases lining up with TRBD2. This CDR3 has 14 residues. Germline CDR1 LGHNA, CDR2 YNFKEQ. The CDR3 DNA sequence: TGTGCCAGCAGCCAAGATGTGGTGGTCAGTGGGGGGGTCTTC. It specifies CASSQDVVVSGGVF.

The CDR3 region has the DNA TGTGCCACCAGCAGAGCGCGGGGGGCCGGCACAGATACGCAGTATTTT. Translation: CATSRARGAGTDTQYF. V usage is TRBV15 and J usage is TRBJ2-3; 8 bases match TRBD2. Germline V gene sequence: CDR1 LNHNV, CDR2 YYDKDF (reference sequence). Losses at the gene ends were 1 base for V and 1 base for J; bases not matched to a gene: 4. This CDR3 comprises 16 residues.